This record covers a single TCR beta chain. The repertoire was sequenced with immunoSEQ multiplex PCR; TCRdb's copy has only in-frame clones and lacks some. The data show about a million clones, around 75% seen once. The CDR3 spans 17 residues. Deletions cut 3 bases from V and 6 bases from J, with 23 bases between. Germline CDR1 reads MGHRA; CDR2 reads YSYEKL. The sample originates from a study of shared clonotypes between healthy human individuals. Sequencing was done on a sample of memory CD4+ T cells sorted from blood. Specified subset: CD45RA-negative fraction. J is TRBJ2-5 and V is TRBV4-1, with D perhaps TRBD2 (5 bases). This clonotype was sampled from a man between 18 and 29 years old in good health. CDR3 region: CASSHPDTTERRKTQYF. In DNA form, the CDR3 reads TGCGCCAGCAGCCATCCCGACACCACAGAGAGGAGGAAGACCCAGTACTTC.